This entry lists 8 T cell receptor beta chains sequenced from one sample in a study of blood T cell repertoires in COVID-19. The table came from immunoSEQ multiplex PCR; TCRdb's copy has only in-frame clones and leaves some out. The repertoire has around 220,000 clones, roughly 90% of them found once; the top ten carry over 1.5%. The sample consisted of peripheral blood. Source of these receptors: a man aged 35 to 55 with active or convalescent COVID-19.

This chain uses TRBV10-3 with TRBJ2-5, with a weak D call TRBD1 (6 bases). The CDR3 contains 12 residues. Germline lookup yields CDR1 ENHRY and CDR2 SYGVKD. The V and J ends lost 6 bases and 5 bases respectively, with 10 bases between them. CDR3 sequence (DNA): TGTGCCATCAGAGGAACAGGGGAGACCCAGTACTTC. Protein: CAIRGTGETQYF.

The chain joins TRBV2 to TRBJ1-3, with 7 positions matching TRBD1. This CDR3 is built from 20 residues. Per germline, CDR1 SNHLY and CDR2 FYNNEI. Losses at the gene ends were 6 bases for V and 5 bases for J; bases not matched to a gene: 25. CDR3: CASSDPNRNFKGAQRNTIYF. CDR3 bases: TGTGCCAGCAGCGATCCTAACCGCAACTTTAAGGGGGCGCAGAGAAACACCATATATTTT.

This clone was recorded only once. The genes are TRBV29-1 and TRBJ2-5; 9 nucleotides line up with TRBD2. Losses at the gene ends were 3 bases for V and 3 bases for J; bases not matched to a gene: 2. CDR1 and CDR2 from the germline V gene are SQVTM and ANQGSEA. This CDR3 has 13 residues. The chain's CDR3 is CSVDLAGEETQYF. As DNA, the CDR3 is TGCAGCGTTGATTTAGCGGGAGAAGAGACCCAGTACTTC.

The chain links TRBV7-9 to TRBJ1-1, with unresolved D. Trimming removed 5 bases from V and 4 bases from J, with 17 bases in between. This CDR3 spans 15 amino acids. Germline CDR1 and CDR2: SEHNR and FQNEAQ (reference sequence). The CDR3 reads CASSPPSTTSTEAFF. Here the CDR3 DNA reads TGTGCCAGCAGCCCCCCATCGACTACGAGCACTGAAGCTTTCTTT.

The chain is built from TRBV30 and TRBJ1-1; TRBD1 agrees at 7 bases. Trimming cost V 3 bases and J 0 bases; bases outside gene matches: 4. CDR3 length: 14 residues. CDR1 and CDR2 (germline): GTSNPN, SVGIG (reference sequence). The CDR3 DNA reads TGTGCCTGGAGCGGGGACAGCCTGAACACTGAAGCTTTCTTT. It codes for CAWSGDSLNTEAFF.

This chain connects TRBV5-4 to TRBJ1-1; no reliable D call. In germline, CDR1 is SGHNT, CDR2 YYREEE (reference sequence). V lost 3 bases and J 2 bases, leaving 11 bases between the germline ends. The CDR3 runs to 14 residues. CDR3 loop: CASSSPHRNTEAFF. The CDR3 bases are TGTGCCAGCAGCTCCCCACATCGTAACACTGAAGCTTTCTTT.

The V gene is TRBV27, the J gene TRBJ1-4, with 10 bases fitting TRBD1. The CDR3 has 16 amino acids. Per the germline V gene, CDR1 is MNHEY and CDR2 is SMNVEV (reference sequence). Trimming cost V 6 bases and J 7 bases; bases outside gene matches: 11. The CDR3 nucleotides read TGTGCCAGCAGGGCAGGGGGACAGGGGAGGGGTGAAAAACTGTTTTTT. This sequence encodes CASRAGGQGRGEKLFF.

The J gene is TRBJ1-4, the V gene TRBV9; TRBD1 might be the D (6 bases). V lost 5 bases and J 3 bases, leaving 11 bases between the germline ends. CDR3 length: 14 residues. Germline values: CDR1 SGDLS, CDR2 YYNGEE. In DNA form, the CDR3 reads TGTGCCAGCAGTGCCGGGACACCTAATGAAAAACTGTTTTTT. It is translated as CASSAGTPNEKLFF. Full variable domain (remainder filled in from reference TRBV9 and TRBJ1-4): DSGVTQTPKHLITATGQRVTLRCSPRSGDLSVYWYQQSLDQGLQFLIQYYNGEERAKGNILERFSAQQFPDLHSELNLSSLELGDSALYFCASSAGTPNEKLFFGSGTQLSVL.